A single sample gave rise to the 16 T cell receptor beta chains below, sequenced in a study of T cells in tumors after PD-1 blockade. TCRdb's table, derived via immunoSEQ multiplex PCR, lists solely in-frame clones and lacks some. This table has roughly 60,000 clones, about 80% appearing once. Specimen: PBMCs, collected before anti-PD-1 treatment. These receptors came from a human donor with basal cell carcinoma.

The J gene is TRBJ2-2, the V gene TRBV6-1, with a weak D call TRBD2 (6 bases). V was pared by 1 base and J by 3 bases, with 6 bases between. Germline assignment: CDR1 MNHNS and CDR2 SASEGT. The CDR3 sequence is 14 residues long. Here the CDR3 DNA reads TGTGCCAGCAGTGAAGGGGGGGACACCGGGGAGCTGTTTTTT. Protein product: CASSEGGDTGELFF.

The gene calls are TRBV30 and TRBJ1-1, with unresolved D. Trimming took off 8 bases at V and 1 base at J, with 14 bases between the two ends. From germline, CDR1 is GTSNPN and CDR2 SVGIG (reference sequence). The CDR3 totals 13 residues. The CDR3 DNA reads TGTGCCCTCCAACGTGCAGCGAACACTGAAGCTTTCTTT. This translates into CALQRAANTEAFF.

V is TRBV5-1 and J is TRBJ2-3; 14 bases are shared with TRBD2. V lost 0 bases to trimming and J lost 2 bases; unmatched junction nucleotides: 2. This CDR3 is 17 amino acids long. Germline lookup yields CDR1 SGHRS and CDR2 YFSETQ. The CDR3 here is CASSLGLAGGTTDTQYF. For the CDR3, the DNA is TGCGCCAGCAGCTTGGGACTAGCGGGGGGGACCACAGATACGCAGTATTTT.

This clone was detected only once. The DNA for the CDR3 is TGCAGTGCTAGGCATTCGATGGAAGCTTTCTTT. Its translation: CSARHSMEAFF. This chain connects TRBV20-1 to TRBJ1-1; the D is unclear. V was cut by 3 bases and J by 8 bases, with 10 bases left in between. Germline V gene sequence: CDR1 DFQATT, CDR2 SNEGSKA (reference sequence). This CDR3 contains 11 residues.

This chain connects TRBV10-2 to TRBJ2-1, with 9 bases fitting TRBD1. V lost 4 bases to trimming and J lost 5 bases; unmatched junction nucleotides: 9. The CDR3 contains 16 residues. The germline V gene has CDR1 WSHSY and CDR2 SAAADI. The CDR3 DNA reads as TGCGCCAGCAGTGGCGGAGGACAGGGGATAAACAATGAGCAGTTCTTC. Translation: CASSGGGQGINNEQFF.

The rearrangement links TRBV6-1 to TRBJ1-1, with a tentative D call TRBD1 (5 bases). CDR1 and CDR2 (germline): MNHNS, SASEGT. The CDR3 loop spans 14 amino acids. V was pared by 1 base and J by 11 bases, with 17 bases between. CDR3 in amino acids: CASSEGRGGVLAFF. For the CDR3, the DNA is TGTGCCAGCAGTGAAGGCCGGGGGGGAGTTTTGGCTTTCTTT.

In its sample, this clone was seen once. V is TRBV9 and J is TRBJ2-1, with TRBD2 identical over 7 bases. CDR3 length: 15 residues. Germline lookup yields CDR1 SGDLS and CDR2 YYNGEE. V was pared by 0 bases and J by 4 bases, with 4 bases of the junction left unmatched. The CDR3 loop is CASSVVGGIYNEQFF. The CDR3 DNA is TGTGCCAGCAGCGTAGTCGGGGGGATTTACAATGAGCAGTTCTTC. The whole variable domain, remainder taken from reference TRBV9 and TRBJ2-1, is DSGVTQTPKHLITATGQRVTLRCSPRSGDLSVYWYQQSLDQGLQFLIQYYNGEERAKGNILERFSAQQFPDLHSELNLSSLELGDSALYFCASSVVGGIYNEQFFGPGTRLTVL.

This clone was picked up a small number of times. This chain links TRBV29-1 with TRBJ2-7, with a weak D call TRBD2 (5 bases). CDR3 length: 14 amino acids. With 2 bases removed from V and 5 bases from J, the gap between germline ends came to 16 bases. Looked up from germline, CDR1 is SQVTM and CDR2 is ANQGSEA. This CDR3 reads CSVESSARENEQYF. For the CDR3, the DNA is TGCAGCGTTGAATCCAGCGCTAGGGAGAACGAGCAGTACTTC.

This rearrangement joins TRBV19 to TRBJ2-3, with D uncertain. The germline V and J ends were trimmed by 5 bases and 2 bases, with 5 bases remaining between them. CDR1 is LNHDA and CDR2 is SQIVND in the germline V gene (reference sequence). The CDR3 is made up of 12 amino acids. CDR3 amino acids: CASSSATDTQYF. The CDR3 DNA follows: TGTGCCAGTAGTTCCGCCACAGATACGCAGTATTTT.

This chain's CDR3 is CASSLVLELPYEQYF. For the CDR3, the DNA is TGTGCCAGCAGCTTGGTACTGGAACTCCCCTACGAGCAGTACTTC. J is TRBJ2-7 and V is TRBV5-6; D gene uncertain. V dropped 0 bases and J dropped 2 bases, with 12 bases sitting between them. CDR3 size: 15 residues. Germline loops: CDR1 SGHDT, CDR2 YYEEEE.

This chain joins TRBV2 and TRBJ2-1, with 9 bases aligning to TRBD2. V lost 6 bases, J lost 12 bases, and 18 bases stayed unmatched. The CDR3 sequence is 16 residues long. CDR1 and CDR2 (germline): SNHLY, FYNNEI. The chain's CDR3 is CASSPSGATHTGRQFF. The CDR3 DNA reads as TGTGCCAGCAGCCCTAGCGGGGCAACCCATACCGGACGGCAGTTCTTC.

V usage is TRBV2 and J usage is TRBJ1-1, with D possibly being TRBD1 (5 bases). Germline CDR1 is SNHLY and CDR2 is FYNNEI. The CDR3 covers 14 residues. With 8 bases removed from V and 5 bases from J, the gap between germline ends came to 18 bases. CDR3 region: CASGGGLGFTEAFF. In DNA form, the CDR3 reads TGTGCCAGCGGTGGGGGGTTGGGGTTTACTGAAGCTTTCTTT.

The CDR3: CASSDRDRGYSNQPQHF. The CDR3 DNA is TGTGCCAGCAGTGACCGGGACAGGGGTTATAGCAATCAGCCCCAGCATTTT. The chain combines TRBV6-1 with TRBJ1-5; 10 nucleotides align to TRBD1. V dropped 3 bases and J dropped 0; count of bases not matched to a gene: 5. The CDR3 runs to 17 residues. Germline-derived CDR1 and CDR2 are MNHNS and SASEGT.

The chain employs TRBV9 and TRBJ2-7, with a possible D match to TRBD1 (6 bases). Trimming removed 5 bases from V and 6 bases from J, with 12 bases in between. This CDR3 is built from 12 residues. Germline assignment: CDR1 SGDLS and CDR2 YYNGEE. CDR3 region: CASSLSGVEQYF. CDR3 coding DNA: TGTGCCAGCAGTCTTTCAGGGGTCGAGCAGTACTTC.

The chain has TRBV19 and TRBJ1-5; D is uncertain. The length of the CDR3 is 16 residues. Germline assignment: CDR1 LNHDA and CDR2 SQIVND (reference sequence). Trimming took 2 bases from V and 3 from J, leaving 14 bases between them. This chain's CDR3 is CASSIRRGNPNQPQHF. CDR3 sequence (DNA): TGTGCCAGTAGTATAAGACGGGGTAACCCCAATCAGCCCCAGCATTTT.

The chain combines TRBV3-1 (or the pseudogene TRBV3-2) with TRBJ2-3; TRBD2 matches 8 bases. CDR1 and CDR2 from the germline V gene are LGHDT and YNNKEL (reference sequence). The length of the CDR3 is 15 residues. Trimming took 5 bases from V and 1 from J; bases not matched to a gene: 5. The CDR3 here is CASSFSGGGTDTQYF. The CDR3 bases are TGTGCCAGCAGCTTCAGCGGGGGAGGCACAGATACGCAGTATTTT.